This section outlines one T cell receptor (beta chain) sequence together with its context. The method was immunoSEQ multiplex PCR; TCRdb's version includes in-frame clones alone and lacks a portion of them. This sample has hundreds of thousands of clones; around 90% occur once, and the top ten carry approximately 3.1%. These data come from a study of cytomegalovirus exposure and HLA in healthy donors. This CDR3 has 16 residues. Trimming at V came to 0 bases and at J to 8 bases, leaving 11 bases not matched to a gene. The germline V gene encodes CDR1 SGDLS and CDR2 YYNGEE. This clonotype was sampled from a woman aged 25 to 39 in good health and CMV-seronegative. This chain connects TRBV9 to TRBJ1-2, with 9 positions matching TRBD1. The sequencing sample was made of PBMCs. The CDR3 coding sequence is TGTGCCAGCAGCGTAGGACCATCGGGACAGGGTTCCGGCTACACCTTC. It yields the protein CASSVGPSGQGSGYTF.